This T cell receptor (beta chain) derives from a study of CD8+CD57+ T cells in acquired aplastic anemia. All sequencing subjects had displayed CD8+CD57+ cell expansion on flow cytometry. Blood samples were obtained from patients who had received no prior therapy. Trimming took 0 bases from V and 7 from J, leaving 8 bases between them. The CDR3 loop spans 14 amino acids. Germline lookup yields CDR1 SGDLS and CDR2 YYNGEE. Genomic DNA, serving as template, underwent TCR beta VDJ and CDR3 profiling. TCRdb used MiXCR to reprocess the reads, holding one entry per CDR3 protein. The table records roughly 180,000 distinct CDR3 sequences, nearly 50% of them present only once.

Sequenced sample: sorted CD4+, CD8+, or CD8+CD57+ T cells (not recorded which) from PBMCs. J is TRBJ1-6 and V is TRBV9; D uncertain. This TCR came from a human donor with aplastic anemia. Here the CDR3 DNA reads TGTGCCAGCAGCGTAGAGGGCGGGAATTCACCCCTCCACTTT. As protein: CASSVEGGNSPLHF.